These T cell receptor beta chains were read from a single sample in a study of identical twins. One entry per CDR3 protein results from TCRdb running MiXCR on the 5' RACE reads. The table has about 570,000 distinct CDR3 sequences, approximately 10% seen once. This same sample was also part of a study on yellow fever vaccine responses in identical twins.

Sequences were obtained from PBMCs. The receptor set was obtained from a woman under 30 in good health. Each CDR3 is given with its conserved first and last residue. The order of the fields is D gene, clone size, V gene, J gene, CDR3 protein, CDR3 DNA. D genes are given only for firm matches. Clone size is stated in some rows and not others, as once, few, many or a class when expanded.

-	-	TRBV29-1	TRBJ2-1	CSLGTPWDNEQFF	TGCAGCCTTGGGACTCCTTGGGACAATGAGCAGTTCTTC
TRBD2	many	TRBV7-2	TRBJ2-1	CASSPLAGAYNEQFF	TGTGCCAGCAGCCCCCTGGCGGGAGCCTACAATGAGCAGTTCTTC
-	-	TRBV7-2	TRBJ2-5	CASSFQTGEETQYF	TGTGCCAGCAGTTTCCAGACGGGAGAAGAGACCCAGTACTTC
TRBD2	few	TRBV5-1	TRBJ2-7	CASSGGWGGFYEQYF	TGCGCCAGCAGCGGGGGGTGGGGAGGGTTCTACGAGCAGTACTTC
-	few	TRBV6-2/TRBV6-3	TRBJ2-5	CASSRLGDETQYF	TGTGCCAGCAGCCGACTAGGGGATGAAACCCAGTACTTC
-	many	TRBV12-3/TRBV12-4	TRBJ1-2	CASRVISGSSYTF	TGTGCCAGCAGGGTTATCTCGGGTTCAAGCTACACCTTC
-	few	TRBV20-1	TRBJ2-3	CSASTGTVIPDTQYF	TGCAGTGCTAGTACCGGGACTGTCATCCCAGATACGCAGTATTTT
TRBD1	many	TRBV6-5	TRBJ2-7	CASSYSTGQGSYEQYF	TGTGCCAGCAGTTACTCGACTGGACAGGGCAGCTACGAGCAGTACTTC
TRBD1	few	TRBV27	TRBJ2-1	CASSLSARLWTGGGRSYNEQFF	TGTGCCAGCAGTTTATCGGCTAGGCTATGGACAGGGGGCGGAAGGTCCTACAATGAGCAGTTCTTC
-	-	TRBV11-2	TRBJ1-2	CASSSLAGGNYGYTF	TGTGCCAGCAGCTCCCTAGCGGGAGGGAACTATGGCTACACCTTC
TRBD1	few	TRBV4-1	TRBJ2-7	CASSPGQGPNYEQYF	TGCGCCAGCAGCCCGGGACAGGGCCCGAACTACGAGCAGTACTTC
-	few	TRBV5-1	TRBJ2-1	CASSPPRGDNEQFF	TGCGCCAGCAGCCCCCCTCGCGGGGACAATGAGCAGTTCTTC
-	-	TRBV29-1	TRBJ2-1	CRDICNEQFF	TGCAGAGATATATGCAATGAGCAGTTCTTC
-	few	TRBV25-1	TRBJ2-5	CASSEYRAQETQYF	TGTGCCAGCAGTGAATATAGGGCCCAAGAGACCCAGTACTTC
TRBD1	-	TRBV13	TRBJ2-7	CASSLRTGDTYEQYF	TGTGCCAGCAGCCTCCGGACAGGGGACACCTACGAGCAGTACTTC
TRBD1	-	TRBV6-1	TRBJ2-5	CASSPTGVSETQYF	TGTGCCAGCAGTCCTACAGGGGTATCAGAGACCCAGTACTTC
-	-	TRBV7-2	TRBJ2-3	CASSPVETSTDTQYF	TGTGCCAGCAGCCCGGTCGAGACTAGCACAGATACGCAGTATTTT
-	few	TRBV3-1	TRBJ2-3	CASRHSWGNLADTQYF	TGTGCCAGCAGACACTCGTGGGGGAACCTGGCAGATACGCAGTATTTT
-	-	TRBV3-1	TRBJ2-7	CATRRSGGPYEQYF	TGTGCCACACGGCGGTCCGGGGGGCCATACGAGCAGTACTTC
-	few	TRBV5-4	TRBJ2-3	CASSDDWDTQYF	TGTGCCAGCAGCGATGACTGGGATACGCAGTATTTT
-	-	TRBV20-1	TRBJ2-7	CSARDTQVKQYF	TGCAGTGCTAGAGACACACAGGTGAAGCAGTACTTC
-	many	TRBV10-2	TRBJ2-1	CASSPLGEQFF	TGCGCCAGCAGCCCTTTAGGAGAGCAGTTCTTC
-	few	TRBV20-1	TRBJ2-1	CSAREQGRRAGEQFF	TGCAGTGCTAGAGAACAGGGTCGGAGGGCCGGCGAGCAGTTCTTC
-	-	TRBV4-1	TRBJ2-1	CASSHLDQQRYEQFF	TGCGCCAGCAGCCACTTGGACCAGCAGAGGTATGAGCAGTTCTTC
TRBD1	-	TRBV12-3/TRBV12-4	TRBJ1-6	CASSLLGQGGNSPLHF	TGTGCCAGCAGCCTTTTAGGACAGGGCGGTAATTCACCCCTCCACTTT
TRBD1	many	TRBV5-1	TRBJ1-2	CASSPRDSYGYTF	TGCGCCAGCAGCCCACGGGACAGCTATGGCTACACCTTC
TRBD2	-	TRBV27	TRBJ2-7	CASSDQLAGGTYEQYF	TGTGCCAGCAGTGACCAACTAGCGGGAGGTACCTACGAGCAGTACTTC
-	few	TRBV12-5	TRBJ2-1	CASGPGGNEQFF	TGTGCTAGTGGCCCAGGAGGGAATGAGCAGTTCTTC
-	-	TRBV25-1	TRBJ2-7	CASIRSSGTTHEQYF	TGTGCCAGCATTCGTAGTAGCGGAACCACCCACGAGCAGTACTTC
-	few	TRBV19	TRBJ2-5	CASSFSLYQETQYF	TGTGCCAGTAGTTTCAGTTTATACCAAGAGACCCAGTACTTC
TRBD1	-	TRBV5-4	TRBJ1-1	CASSFLGTGSEAFF	TGTGCCAGCAGCTTTTTGGGGACAGGTTCTGAAGCTTTCTTT
-	many	TRBV29-1	TRBJ1-1	CSVSRGNTEAFF	TGCAGCGTTTCCAGGGGGAACACTGAAGCTTTCTTT
TRBD1	-	TRBV4-1	TRBJ2-1	CASSQEQGAEQFF	TGCGCCAGCAGCCAAGAACAGGGGGCTGAGCAGTTCTTC
-	many	TRBV6-5	TRBJ1-6	CASSYSWKNDSPLHF	TGTGCCAGCAGCTACAGCTGGAAGAACGATTCACCCCTCCACTTT
-	many	TRBV10-3	TRBJ2-5	CASSGVGETQYF	TGTGCCTCCTCAGGGGTAGGAGAGACCCAGTACTTC
-	-	TRBV20-1	TRBJ2-1	CSARDRIYNEQFF	TGCAGTGCTAGAGATCGAATTTACAATGAGCAGTTCTTC
-	few	TRBV2	TRBJ2-7	CASTDRKPYEQYF	TGTGCCAGCACAGACAGGAAGCCCTACGAGCAGTACTTC
-	few	TRBV21-1	TRBJ2-2	CARFKRGGTNTGELFF	TGTGCCAGGTTTAAACGGGGGGGAACGAACACCGGGGAGCTGTTTTTT
-	few	TRBV20-1	TRBJ2-7	CSAQVSGLSYEQYF	TGCAGTGCACAGGTCTCGGGACTCTCCTACGAGCAGTACTTC
-	-	TRBV12-3/TRBV12-4	TRBJ2-7	CASSLALLYEQYF	TGTGCCAGCAGTTTAGCCCTCCTCTACGAGCAGTACTTC
-	many	TRBV7-8	TRBJ1-1	CASSLAQGMDTEAFF	TGTGCCAGCAGCTTAGCCCAGGGGATGGACACTGAAGCTTTCTTT
-	-	TRBV27	TRBJ2-2	CASSSYTTPNTGELFF	TGTGCCAGCAGTTCCTATACCACGCCTAACACCGGGGAGCTGTTTTTT
-	many	TRBV7-2	TRBJ2-4	CASSLRTEAKNIQYF	TGTGCCAGCAGCTTACGAACAGAAGCCAAAAACATTCAGTACTTC
TRBD2	-	TRBV6-1	TRBJ2-1	CASRGTNQWSYNEQFF	TGTGCCAGCAGAGGGACTAACCAATGGTCCTACAATGAGCAGTTCTTC
TRBD2	few	TRBV7-2	TRBJ2-5	CASSHKGAAGRQETQYF	TGTGCCAGCAGTCATAAAGGGGCAGCGGGAAGGCAAGAGACCCAGTACTTC